The clone carrying this TCR beta chain was seen a handful of times. Antigen: not known. This sample was taken from a study of T cell repertoires in cytomegalovirus infection. Study information: Recently described HLA-C-restricted plus well-studied HLA-B-restricted CMV epitopes were used. General study findings and limits: The ex vivo response showed dominance by HLA-C-restricted CMV-specific TCR beta clonotypes.

The germline CDR1 and CDR2 sequences are MRHNA and SNTAGT. V was clipped by 3 bases and J by 4 bases; unmatched bases: 4. The CDR3 is 15 amino acids. TCRdb re-called the reads with MiXCR, one entry per CDR3 protein. The sample has more than 65,000 distinct CDR3 sequences; around 49% are singletons. This receptor was taken from a human donor in good health (CMV status not recorded). Some clones in this sample may be carry-over from other donors' samples. Material: CD8+ T cells from cultured PBMCs, obtained from culture after CMV antigen stimulation. V and J are TRBV6-4 and TRBJ2-3; TRBD2 aligns across 10 bases. The chain's CDR3 is CASSESSGSADTQYF. CDR3 nucleotide sequence: TGTGCCAGCAGTGAATCTAGCGGGAGCGCAGATACGCAGTATTTT.